Each of the 16 T cell receptor beta chains below was sequenced from the same sample in a study of T cells in Graves' hyperthyroidism and ophthalmopathy. Amplified regions were TCR beta CDR3 sequences from RNA transcripts. A first-round RT-PCR of the TCR CDR3 used the HTBI primer set. TCRdb ran MiXCR on the multiplex PCR reads and lists one entry per CDR3 protein. The table has 500,000 to 600,000 distinct CDR3 sequences, 20% seen once. Source material: blood. These receptors came from a man aged 40-50 years with Graves' ophthalmopathy.

This clonotype appeared a few times. The rearrangement joins TRBV6-4 to TRBJ2-5; D possibly uses TRBD1 or TRBD2 (7 bases each). The CDR3 runs 13 residues. Germline V CDR1 and CDR2: MRHNA, SNTAGT. Trimming cost V 10 bases and J 3 bases, with 15 bases left between them. The CDR3 sequence is CAIQGGGEETQYF. In DNA form, the CDR3 reads TGTGCCATCCAGGGGGGGGGAGAAGAGACCCAGTACTTC.

This clonotype was observed a handful of times. The CDR3 DNA sequence: TGTGCCAGCTCACCACCGGGGCTAGCGGTCGCCTACGAGCAGTACTTC. Amino acid sequence: CASSPPGLAVAYEQYF. The rearrangement uses TRBV18 and TRBJ2-7; 7 bases are shared with TRBD2. The junction had 7 bases not matched to a gene; V was cut back by 0 bases and J by 2 bases. CDR3 length equals 16 residues. The germline gives CDR1 KGHSH, CDR2 LQKENI.

Many counts were recorded for this clonotype. J is TRBJ2-2 and V is TRBV30; maybe TRBD2 (6 bases). The V gene lost 3 bases and the J gene lost 2 bases, with 10 bases spanning the gap. The CDR3 spans 14 residues. CDR1 is GTSNPN, CDR2 SVGIG, per germline (reference sequence). CDR3 residues: CAWRQAGNTGELFF. The CDR3 DNA reads as TGTGCCTGGAGACAAGCGGGCAACACCGGGGAGCTGTTTTTT.

The chain uses TRBV7-9 and TRBJ2-1, with TRBD1 matching over 12 bases. The ends lost 5 bases at V and 11 bases at J; junction bases unmatched: 10. CDR3 length: 15 amino acids. From germline, CDR1 is SEHNR and CDR2 FQNEAQ (reference sequence). CDR3 in amino acids: CASSPAPGQGAKQFF. The CDR3 DNA is TGTGCCAGCAGCCCAGCCCCGGGACAGGGGGCGAAGCAGTTCTTC.

V and J are TRBV2 and TRBJ2-2; 7 bases are a match to TRBD1. With V trimmed by 4 bases and J by 6 bases, 8 bases remained unmatched. Germline V gene lookup returns CDR1 SNHLY and CDR2 FYNNEI. This CDR3 contains 15 residues. CDR3 nucleotides: TGTGCCAGCAGTGTAGGGACAGAAGGGCCCGGGGAGCTGTTTTTT. The encoded protein is CASSVGTEGPGELFF.

Only a few counts were recorded for this clonotype. The chain combines TRBV27 with TRBJ2-1, with a tentative D call TRBD2 (5 bases). The CDR3 has 14 residues. V lost 3 bases and J lost 11, with 17 bases in between. Per the germline V gene, CDR1 is MNHEY and CDR2 is SMNVEV (reference sequence). CDR3 DNA sequence: TGTGCCAGCAGTTTCCACGAACAACCGGGAAAGCAGTTCTTC. Translated, it gives CASSFHEQPGKQFF.

This clonotype showed up just once. The V gene is TRBV7-2, the J gene TRBJ2-1; the match to TRBD2 covers 8 bases. CDR1 is SGHTA and CDR2 is FQGNSA in the germline V gene. V was clipped by 5 bases and J by 5 bases; unmatched bases: 5. The CDR3 runs to 14 residues. The CDR3 here is CASSHSGANNEQFF. CDR3 nucleotide sequence: TGTGCCAGCAGCCATAGCGGGGCAAACAATGAGCAGTTCTTC.

This clonotype was seen a few times. The V and J genes are TRBV27 and TRBJ2-1; 12 positions agree with TRBD2. This CDR3 is built from 17 residues. The junction had 10 bases not matched to a gene; V was cut back by 8 bases and J by 2 bases. Germline CDR1 reads MNHEY; CDR2 reads SMNVEV (reference sequence). The CDR3 DNA follows: TGTGCCAGCGAAAAGAACCGACTAGCGGGGGCCTACAATGAGCAGTTCTTC. Protein: CASEKNRLAGAYNEQFF.

This clonotype was detected a few times. V is TRBV5-1 and J is TRBJ1-6; D possibly corresponds to TRBD1 (5 bases). The germline V and J ends were trimmed by 0 bases and 6 bases, with 10 bases remaining between them. The germline gives CDR1 SGHRS, CDR2 YFSETQ. There are 15 residues in the CDR3. The CDR3, as DNA: TGCGCCAGCAGCTTGGGGGGGAGTAGTAATTCACCCCTCCACTTT. Protein sequence: CASSLGGSSNSPLHF.

The genes are TRBV12-3 or TRBV12-4 and TRBJ1-5, with D possibly TRBD1 on 6 matching bases. The CDR3 loop spans 15 amino acids. Between the trimmed V and J ends, which lost 6 bases and 2 bases, there was a span of 14 bases. CDR3 protein: CASSSGQFGNQPQHF. The CDR3 DNA reads as TGTGCCAGCAGCTCGGGACAATTTGGCAATCAGCCCCAGCATTTT.

The V and J genes are TRBV7-3 and TRBJ2-6, with a weak D call TRBD2 (5 bases). The CDR3 totals 14 residues. V dropped 6 bases and J dropped 2 bases, with 8 bases sitting between them. Germline V gene lookup returns CDR1 SGHTA and CDR2 FQGTGA. The CDR3 loop is CASRAGPGANVLTF. The CDR3, as DNA: TGTGCCAGCAGGGCGGGTCCTGGGGCCAACGTCCTGACTTTC.

The chain employs TRBV5-8 and TRBJ2-2; 8 nucleotides line up with TRBD1. In germline, CDR1 is SGHTS, CDR2 YDEGEE. Trimming at V came to 4 bases and at J to 5 bases, leaving 10 bases not matched to a gene. The CDR3 contains 16 residues. CDR3 residues: CASSLGQGLGTGELFF. CDR3 coding DNA: TGTGCCAGCAGCCTTGGACAGGGTCTGGGTACCGGGGAGCTGTTTTTT.

The chain carries TRBV6-1 and TRBJ1-5; 10 nucleotides agree with TRBD1. The trim removed 10 bases at V and 5 bases at J, leaving 2 bases unmatched. In germline, CDR1 is MNHNS, CDR2 SASEGT. The CDR3 runs to 12 residues. CDR3 in DNA: TGTGCCACCGGGACAGGGGATCAGCCCCAGCATTTT. It is translated as CATGTGDQPQHF.

This clonotype has just a few counts. The chain employs TRBV7-9 and TRBJ1-1, with D unresolved. There are 15 residues in the CDR3. With 0 bases removed from V and 6 bases from J, the gap between germline ends came to 14 bases. Germline assignment: CDR1 SEHNR and CDR2 FQNEAQ (reference sequence). CDR3 nucleotides: TGTGCCAGCAGCTTAGCGTCACTGACGGCTGCTGAAGCTTTCTTT. It yields the protein CASSLASLTAAEAFF.

This clonotype has ten or more counts. This chain joins TRBV5-8 and TRBJ2-5; D may correspond to TRBD1 or TRBD2 (6 bases each). Germline V lookup: CDR1 SGHTS, CDR2 YDEGEE. V was cut by 5 bases and J by 2 bases, with 13 bases left in between. CDR3 length: 14 residues. CDR3 region: CASSRPGAQETQYF. CDR3 nucleotide sequence: TGTGCCAGCAGTCGCCCGGGGGCTCAAGAGACCCAGTACTTC.

The chain carries TRBV29-1 and TRBJ2-2, with a weak D call TRBD2 (7 bases). Germline CDR1 reads SQVTM; CDR2 reads ANQGSEA. This CDR3 region has 13 residues. Trimming removed 4 bases from V and 7 bases from J, with 13 bases in between. CDR3 region: CSVAGGEVGELFF. The CDR3, as DNA: TGCAGCGTTGCGGGGGGCGAGGTCGGGGAGCTGTTTTTT.